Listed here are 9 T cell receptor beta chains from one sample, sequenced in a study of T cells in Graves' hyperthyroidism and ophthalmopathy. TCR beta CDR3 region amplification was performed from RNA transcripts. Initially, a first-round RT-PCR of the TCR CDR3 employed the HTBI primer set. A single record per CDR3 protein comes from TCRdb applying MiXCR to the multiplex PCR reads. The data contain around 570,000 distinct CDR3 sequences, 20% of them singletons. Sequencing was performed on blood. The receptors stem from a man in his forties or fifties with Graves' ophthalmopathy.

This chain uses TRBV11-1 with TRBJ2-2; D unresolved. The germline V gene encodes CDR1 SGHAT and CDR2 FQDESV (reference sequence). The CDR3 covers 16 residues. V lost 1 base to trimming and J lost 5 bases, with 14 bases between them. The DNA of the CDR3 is TGTGCCAGCAGCTTAGTAGAGACTGTTGGGACCGGGGAGCTGTTTTTT. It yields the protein CASSLVETVGTGELFF.

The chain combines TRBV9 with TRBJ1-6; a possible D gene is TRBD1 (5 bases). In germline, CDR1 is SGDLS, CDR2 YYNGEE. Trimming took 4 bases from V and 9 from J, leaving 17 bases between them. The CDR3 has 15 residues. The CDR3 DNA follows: TGTGCCAGCAGCATCTCCGGGACCTTCTCTTCACCCCTCCACTTT. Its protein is CASSISGTFSSPLHF. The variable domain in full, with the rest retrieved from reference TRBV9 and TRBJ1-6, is DSGVTQTPKHLITATGQRVTLRCSPRSGDLSVYWYQQSLDQGLQFLIQYYNGEERAKGNILERFSAQQFPDLHSELNLSSLELGDSALYFCASSISGTFSSPLHFGNGTRLTVT.

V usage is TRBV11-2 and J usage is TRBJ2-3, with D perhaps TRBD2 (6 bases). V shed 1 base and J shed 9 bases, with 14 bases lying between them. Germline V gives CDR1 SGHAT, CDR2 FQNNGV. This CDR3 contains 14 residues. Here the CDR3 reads CASSLARSAGTQYF. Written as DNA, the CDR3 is TGTGCCAGCAGCTTAGCCCGTTCAGCGGGCACGCAGTATTTT.

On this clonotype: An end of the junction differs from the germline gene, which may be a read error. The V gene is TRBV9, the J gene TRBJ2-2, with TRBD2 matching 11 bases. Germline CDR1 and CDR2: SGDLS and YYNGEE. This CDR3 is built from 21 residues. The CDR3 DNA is TGTGCCAGCAGCCAGAGGGATGGGTTAGCGGGGGGGCCCGTTAACATCGGGGAGCTGTTTTTT. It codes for CASSQRDGLAGGPVNIGELFF.

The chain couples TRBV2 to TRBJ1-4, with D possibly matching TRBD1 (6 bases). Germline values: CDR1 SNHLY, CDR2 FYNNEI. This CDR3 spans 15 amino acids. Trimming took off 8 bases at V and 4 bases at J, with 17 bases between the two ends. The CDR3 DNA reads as TGTGCCAGCGGAAACCGGGACACAATTAATGAAAAACTGTTTTTT. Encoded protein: CASGNRDTINEKLFF.

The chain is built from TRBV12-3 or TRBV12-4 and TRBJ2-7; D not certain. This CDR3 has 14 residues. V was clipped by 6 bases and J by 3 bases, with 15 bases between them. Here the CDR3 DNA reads TGTGCCAGCAGAAAAGGGTTGCGTAACTACGAGCAGTACTTC. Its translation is CASRKGLRNYEQYF.

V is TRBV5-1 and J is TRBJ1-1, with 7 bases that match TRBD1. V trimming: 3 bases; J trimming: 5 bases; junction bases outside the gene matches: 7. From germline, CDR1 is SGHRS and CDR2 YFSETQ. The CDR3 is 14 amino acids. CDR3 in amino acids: CASSSRQGWTEAFF. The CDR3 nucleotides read TGCGCCAGCAGCTCCCGACAGGGTTGGACTGAAGCTTTCTTT.

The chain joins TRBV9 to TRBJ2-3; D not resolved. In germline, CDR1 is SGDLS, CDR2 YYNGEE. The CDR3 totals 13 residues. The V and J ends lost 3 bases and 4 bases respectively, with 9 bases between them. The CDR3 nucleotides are TGTGCCAGCAGCGCCGATCTGGCAGATACGCAGTATTTT. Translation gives CASSADLADTQYF.

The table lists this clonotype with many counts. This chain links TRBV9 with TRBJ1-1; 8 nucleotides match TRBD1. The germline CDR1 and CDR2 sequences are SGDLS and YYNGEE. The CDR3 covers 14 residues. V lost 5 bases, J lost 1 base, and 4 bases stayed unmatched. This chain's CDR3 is CASSITGGNTEAFF. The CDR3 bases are TGTGCCAGCAGTATCACAGGGGGGAACACTGAAGCTTTCTTT.